What follows are 29 T cell receptor beta chains derived from one specimen sequenced in a study of identical twins. MiXCR, applied by TCRdb to the 5' RACE reads, yields one record per CDR3 protein. The data show hundreds of thousands of distinct CDR3 sequences, with under 8.5% seen just once and roughly 1.6% held by the top ten. The same sample was also studied in work on yellow fever vaccine responses in identical twins.

Input material: PBMCs. Every receptor here comes from a woman aged 18-29 years in good health.

This clonotype was seen only once. The chain recombines TRBV6-5 with TRBJ2-3, with D perhaps being TRBD1 or TRBD2 (5 bases each). Germline CDR1 reads MNHEY; CDR2 reads SVGAGI. Trimming took 0 bases from V and 3 from J, leaving 19 bases between them. This CDR3 contains 18 residues. Written as DNA, the CDR3 is TGTGCCAGCAGTTACTCGACGGGGCGGGTGGCTGGGACAGATACGCAGTATTTT. This encodes CASSYSTGRVAGTDTQYF.

Ten or more counts support this clonotype. The chain carries TRBV29-1 and TRBJ1-1, with 10 bases identical to TRBD1. Germline V gives CDR1 SQVTM, CDR2 ANQGSEA. This CDR3 is built from 15 residues. Trimming removed 8 bases from V and 4 bases from J; junction bases left unmatched: 13. For the CDR3, the DNA is TGCAGCAACAATAGACAGGGGGCGTTCGGCACTGAAGCTTTCTTT. Translating gives CSNNRQGAFGTEAFF.

CDR3 bases: TGTGCCAGCAGCTTGTTTGCGTTGGGCTACACAGATACGCAGTATTTT. Translating gives CASSLFALGYTDTQYF. The rearrangement joins TRBV5-6 to TRBJ2-3; the D is unclear. Germline V gene lookup returns CDR1 SGHDT and CDR2 YYEEEE. The CDR3 contains 16 residues. Trimming removed 1 base from V and 2 bases from J, with 14 bases in between.

The chain links TRBV4-1 to TRBJ1-3, with D unresolved. The CDR3 loop spans 16 amino acids. CDR1 MGHRA and CDR2 YSYEKL come from the germline V gene. V lost 1 base and J lost 2, with 12 bases in between. The CDR3, as DNA: TGCGCCAGCAGCCAAGTCATGGGGATTGCTGGAAACACCATATATTTT. Translation: CASSQVMGIAGNTIYF.

This clonotype has a handful of counts. V and J are TRBV28 and TRBJ2-5, with 7 bases lining up with TRBD1. CDR1 MDHEN and CDR2 SYDVKM come from the germline V gene. Trimming at V came to 7 bases and at J to 5 bases, leaving 4 bases not matched to a gene. CDR3 length equals 12 residues. This CDR3 reads CASTRGTETQYF. CDR3 sequence (DNA): TGTGCCAGCACCAGGGGGACCGAGACCCAGTACTTC.

V usage is TRBV18 and J usage is TRBJ1-3; no clear D gene. This CDR3 has 15 residues. Germline CDR1 KGHSH, CDR2 LQKENI. Trimming left V 0 bases short and J 4 bases short, with 10 bases between. CDR3 residues: CASSPPSGLGNTIYF. The CDR3 DNA reads as TGTGCCAGCTCACCACCGTCAGGACTAGGAAACACCATATATTTT.

The chain combines TRBV5-1 with TRBJ2-3, with unresolved D. Looked up from germline, CDR1 is SGHRS and CDR2 is YFSETQ. Trimming took off 5 bases at V and 4 bases at J, with 14 bases between the two ends. This CDR3 is built from 14 residues. The CDR3 reads CASSYAAGSDTQYF. The CDR3, as DNA: TGCGCCAGCAGTTACGCAGCAGGATCAGATACGCAGTATTTT.

The genes are TRBV9 and TRBJ1-1, with unresolved D. CDR1 and CDR2 from the germline V gene are SGDLS and YYNGEE. The V and J ends lost 0 bases and 8 bases respectively, with 8 bases between them. The CDR3 has 12 amino acids. CDR3 loop: CASSVGAGEAFF. In DNA, the CDR3 is TGTGCCAGCAGCGTAGGGGCCGGGGAAGCTTTCTTT.

This clonotype appeared a few times. The chain joins TRBV20-1 to TRBJ2-7; 9 bases match TRBD1. Germline CDR1 DFQATT, CDR2 SNEGSKA (reference sequence). V was pared by 5 bases and J by 0 bases, with 8 bases of the junction left unmatched. The CDR3 is 15 amino acids. Written as DNA, the CDR3 is TGCAGTGCTCAAGAGACAGGGGGGCCCTCCTACGAGCAGTACTTC. Protein sequence: CSAQETGGPSYEQYF.

This clonotype was detected ten times or more. The CDR3 sequence is CATSRGNTGELFF. CDR3 bases: TGTGCCACCAGCAGGGGGAACACCGGGGAGCTGTTTTTT. The chain employs TRBV15 and TRBJ2-2; D is uncertain. CDR3 length equals 13 residues. Trimming pared 3 bases from V and 1 base from J, leaving 3 bases between. Per the germline V gene, CDR1 is LNHNV and CDR2 is YYDKDF (reference sequence).

This clonotype showed up many times. This chain connects TRBV6-2 or TRBV6-3 to TRBJ2-1; the D is unclear. This CDR3 spans 17 amino acids. Per the germline V gene, CDR1 is MNHEY and CDR2 is SVGEGT. The ends were cut back, 0 bases at V and 4 bases at J, with 16 bases in the middle. CDR3 region: CASSYSKRVGFYNEQFF. The CDR3 DNA reads TGTGCCAGCAGTTACTCGAAAAGGGTTGGCTTTTACAATGAGCAGTTCTTC.

This rearrangement joins TRBV15 to TRBJ2-7; D is possibly TRBD1 or TRBD2 (5 bases each). V was pared by 3 bases and J by 4 bases, with 19 bases between. Germline lookup yields CDR1 LNHNV and CDR2 YYDKDF (reference sequence). This CDR3 comprises 16 residues. The CDR3 sequence: CATSRGSGGGHYEQYF. CDR3 DNA: TGTGCCACCAGCAGGGGATCTGGGGGTGGGCATTACGAGCAGTACTTC.

V is TRBV25-1 and J is TRBJ2-2; the D gene is possibly TRBD1 (6 bases). The CDR3 spans 14 residues. The germline CDR1 and CDR2 sequences are MGHDK and SYGVNS. V lost 5 bases to trimming and J lost 4 bases, with 11 bases between them. CDR3 loop: CASSTPGVTGELFF. Written as DNA, the CDR3 is TGTGCCAGCAGTACCCCAGGGGTCACCGGGGAGCTGTTTTTT.

The J gene is TRBJ2-3, the V gene TRBV20-1; TRBD2 is a possible D gene (6 bases). The CDR3 loop spans 12 amino acids. The germline V gene encodes CDR1 DFQATT and CDR2 SNEGSKA (reference sequence). CDR3 nucleotides: TGCGGCAGCGGGTGTTACACAGATACGCAGTATTTT. It yields the protein CGSGCYTDTQYF.

This clonotype was counted many times. The J gene is TRBJ1-2, the V gene TRBV24-1; TRBD1 matches 8 bases. After removal of 3 bases from V and 4 bases from J, the junction contained 0 bases not matched to a gene. The germline CDR1 and CDR2 sequences are KGHDR and SFDVKD. This CDR3 is built from 13 residues. CDR3 sequence reads: CATSDDRGYGYTF. The CDR3 nucleotides are TGTGCCACCAGTGATGACAGGGGCTATGGCTACACCTTC.

This clonotype has at least ten counts. The chain employs TRBV5-1 and TRBJ2-2; either TRBD1 or TRBD2 may supply D (5 bases each). Germline V gives CDR1 SGHRS, CDR2 YFSETQ. This CDR3 has 15 residues. Trimming cost V 7 bases and J 0 bases, with 13 bases left between them. The CDR3 spells CASDRDGTNTGELFF. The CDR3 nucleotides are TGCGCCAGCGACCGGGACGGAACGAACACCGGGGAGCTGTTTTTT.

This clonotype was detected only a few times. The gene calls are TRBV20-1 and TRBJ2-1; D is possibly TRBD2 (5 bases). CDR3 length: 15 residues. Germline CDR1 DFQATT, CDR2 SNEGSKA (reference sequence). Trimming left V 4 bases short and J 2 bases short, with 15 bases between. CDR3 sequence: CSANTPDWTYNEQFF. CDR3 nucleotides: TGCAGTGCTAATACCCCGGACTGGACCTACAATGAGCAGTTCTTC.

This clonotype was seen more than once but under ten times. The chain recombines TRBV4-1 with TRBJ2-2; weak D call: TRBD2 (6 bases). The V and J ends lost 1 base and 4 bases respectively, with 13 bases between them. The CDR3 runs 16 residues. Germline V gene lookup returns CDR1 MGHRA and CDR2 YSYEKL. CDR3 protein: CASSQVWTGLTGELFF. CDR3 in DNA: TGCGCCAGCAGCCAAGTTTGGACGGGACTCACCGGGGAGCTGTTTTTT.

This clonotype turned up a few times. The gene calls are TRBV24-1 and TRBJ2-1; D remains unclear. The CDR3 length is 12 residues. The germline V gene has CDR1 KGHDR and CDR2 SFDVKD. V lost 4 bases and J 7 bases, leaving 7 bases between the germline ends. In DNA form, the CDR3 reads TGTGCCACCAGTGAGGGGTGGAATGAGCAGTTCTTC. As protein: CATSEGWNEQFF.

This clonotype was detected many times. The V and J genes are TRBV2 and TRBJ1-6, with D unresolved. V was shortened by 6 bases and J by 7 bases, with 7 bases between the two germline ends. The CDR3 runs 12 residues. Germline assignment: CDR1 SNHLY and CDR2 FYNNEI. This CDR3 reads CASRHRNSPLHF. CDR3 nucleotide sequence: TGTGCCAGCAGACACAGAAATTCACCCCTCCACTTT.

The chain links TRBV5-1 to TRBJ2-1; D is undetermined. V lost 6 bases and J 5 bases, leaving 6 bases between the germline ends. The CDR3 has 11 residues. The germline V gene has CDR1 SGHRS and CDR2 YFSETQ. CDR3 in DNA: TGCGCCAGCACGGTGAACAATGAGCAGTTCTTC. This encodes CASTVNNEQFF.

In its sample, this clonotype was seen a few times. The DNA for the CDR3 is TGTGCCAGCAGTGAACTGTCGGCAGGGGGCCAGCCCCAGCATTTT. The encoded protein is CASSELSAGGQPQHF. J is TRBJ1-5 and V is TRBV6-1, with TRBD1 identical over 8 bases. V shed 2 bases, J shed 7 bases, and the junction held 7 bases outside the gene matches. Germline assignment: CDR1 MNHNS and CDR2 SASEGT. CDR3 length: 15 residues.

This clonotype was detected ten times or more. The chain has TRBV20-1 and TRBJ2-5; D is ambiguous. CDR3 length equals 9 residues. Germline V gene lookup returns CDR1 DFQATT and CDR2 SNEGSKA (reference sequence). Deletions cut 0 bases from V and 9 bases from J, with 2 bases between. The CDR3 DNA is TGCAGTGCTAGAGACTCCCAGTACTTC. Protein sequence: CSARDSQYF.

In this sample, this clonotype turned up many times. This chain connects TRBV28 to TRBJ1-5; the D gene is possibly TRBD1 (6 bases). The CDR3 loop spans 17 amino acids. The germline V and J ends were trimmed by 7 bases and 3 bases, with 22 bases remaining between them. The germline V gene has CDR1 MDHEN and CDR2 SYDVKM. CDR3 DNA: TGTGCCAGCACATCCGTCCCTCCACAGGGAGTCAATCAGCCCCAGCATTTT. It encodes CASTSVPPQGVNQPQHF.

This clonotype has more than one count but fewer than ten. The rearrangement uses TRBV5-6 and TRBJ2-1, with D possibly being TRBD2 (6 bases). The CDR3 consists of 15 residues. Germline CDR1 and CDR2: SGHDT and YYEEEE. V lost 0 bases, J lost 8 bases, and 15 bases lay in between. The CDR3 DNA reads as TGTGCCAGCAGCTTGGGCCGGGAGCTTCGTGATGAGCAGTTCTTC. This gives the protein CASSLGRELRDEQFF. The full variable domain, with the rest looked up from reference TRBV5-6 and TRBJ2-1, is DAGVTQSPTHLIKTRGQQVTLRCSPKSGHDTVSWYQQALGQGPQFIFQYYEEEERQRGNFPDRFSGHQFPNYSSELNVNALLLGDSALYLCASSLGRELRDEQFFGPGTRLTVL.

This clonotype showed up many times. The V and J genes are TRBV12-3 or TRBV12-4 and TRBJ1-5; D unresolved. Trimming stripped 7 bases from V and 3 bases from J, with 13 bases between. This CDR3 has 14 amino acids. The CDR3 region has the DNA TGTGCCAGCAATAAGGCAGGCCTCAATCAGCCCCAGCATTTT. It encodes CASNKAGLNQPQHF.

This clonotype was seen only a few times. The chain combines TRBV20-1 with TRBJ2-7, with 9 bases identical to TRBD2. Trimming took 3 bases from V and 1 from J; bases not matched to a gene: 10. CDR1 and CDR2 (germline): DFQATT, SNEGSKA (reference sequence). The CDR3 has 16 amino acids. The DNA for the CDR3 is TGCAGTGCTAGGAACATAGCGGGAGAGGGTTCCTACGAGCAGTACTTC. Translating it yields CSARNIAGEGSYEQYF.

This clonotype was observed many times. The chain uses TRBV5-1 and TRBJ2-1, with 10 bases matching TRBD2. In germline, CDR1 is SGHRS, CDR2 YFSETQ. V dropped 2 bases and J dropped 8; count of bases not matched to a gene: 4. This CDR3 spans 14 amino acids. CDR3: CASSFPSGSYEQFF. The CDR3 bases are TGCGCCAGCAGCTTCCCTAGCGGGAGTTATGAGCAGTTCTTC.

The gene calls are TRBV12-3 or TRBV12-4 and TRBJ1-1; 9 positions agree with TRBD1. This CDR3 has 13 residues. With V trimmed by 2 bases and J by 8 bases, 3 bases remained unmatched. CDR3 sequence (DNA): TGTGCCAGCAGTTTAATGGACAGGGGAGAAGCTTTCTTT. It yields the protein CASSLMDRGEAFF.